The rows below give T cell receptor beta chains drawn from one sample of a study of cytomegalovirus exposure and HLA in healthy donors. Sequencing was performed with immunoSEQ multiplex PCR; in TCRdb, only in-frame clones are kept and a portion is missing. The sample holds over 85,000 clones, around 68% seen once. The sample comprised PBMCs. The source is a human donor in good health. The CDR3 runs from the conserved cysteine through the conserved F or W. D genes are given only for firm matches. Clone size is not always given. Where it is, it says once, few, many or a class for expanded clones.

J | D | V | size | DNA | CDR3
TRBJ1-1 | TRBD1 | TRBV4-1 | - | TGCGCCAGCAGTCCCCTTTTACAGGGGGCGGGGGGTGAAGCTTTCTTT | CASSPLLQGAGGEAFF
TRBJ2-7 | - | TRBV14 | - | TGTGCCAGCAGCCCCCAGGGGTACGAGCAGTACTTC | CASSPQGYEQYF
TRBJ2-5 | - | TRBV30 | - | TGTGCCTGGAGTCGAGAGGGAACTCAAGAGACCCAGTACTTC | CAWSREGTQETQYF
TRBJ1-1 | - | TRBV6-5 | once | TGTGCCAGCAGTTACTCGTACGGGAACACTGAAGCTTTCTTT | CASSYSYGNTEAFF
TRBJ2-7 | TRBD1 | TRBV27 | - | TGTGCCAGCAGTACCGGGACAGGCCATCTCTCCTACGAGCAGTACTTC | CASSTGTGHLSYEQYF
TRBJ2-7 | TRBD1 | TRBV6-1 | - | TGTGCCAGCAGCGAGACCAACGACAGGGGTGAGCAGTACTTC | CASSETNDRGEQYF
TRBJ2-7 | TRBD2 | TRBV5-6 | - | TGTGCCAGCAGCTTGGGGACGGGAAAAACTAGCGGGAGGAACTTC | CASSLGTGKTSGRNF
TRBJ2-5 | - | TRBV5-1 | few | TGCGCCAGCAGAGGGGACATTACTCAAGAGACCCAGTACTTC | CASRGDITQETQYF
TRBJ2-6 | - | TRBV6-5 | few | TGTGCCAGCAGTCCCGAGTTGCCTGGGGCCAACGTCCTGACTTTC | CASSPELPGANVLTF
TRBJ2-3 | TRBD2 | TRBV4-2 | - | TGTGCCAGCAGCCGGGGCGAGCGGGAGTGGCAGTATTTT | CASSRGEREWQYF
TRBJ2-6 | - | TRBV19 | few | TGTGCCAGTAGTAGGGGCGGAACAGTCTCTGGGGCCAACGTCCTGACTTTC | CASSRGGTVSGANVLTF
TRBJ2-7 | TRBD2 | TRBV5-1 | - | TGCGCCAGCTCGCAAACTAGCGGGAGTGTCTACGAGCAGTACTTC | CASSQTSGSVYEQYF
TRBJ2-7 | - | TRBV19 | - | TGTGCCAGTAGTCCGCGGACAGAGCTCTCCTACGAGCAGTACTTC | CASSPRTELSYEQYF
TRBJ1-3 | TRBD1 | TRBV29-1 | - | TGCAGCGTGATCACAGGGGCGAGCTCTGGAAACACCATATATTTT | CSVITGASSGNTIYF
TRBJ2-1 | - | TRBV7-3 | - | TGTGCCAGCAGCTTCCTCGCCTCGAGGTACAATGAGCAGTTCTTC | CASSFLASRYNEQFF
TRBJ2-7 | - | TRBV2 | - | TGTGCCAGCAGTGCGACTTACGCATCCCACGAGCAGTACTTC | CASSATYASHEQYF
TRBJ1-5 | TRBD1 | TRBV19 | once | TGTGCCAGTAGTATGGAGCGACAGGGAGGACAGCCCCAGCATTTT | CASSMERQGGQPQHF
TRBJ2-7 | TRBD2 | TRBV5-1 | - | TGCGCCAGCAGCTGGGGGGGTAGCGGAGGCTACGAGCAGTACTTC | CASSWGGSGGYEQYF
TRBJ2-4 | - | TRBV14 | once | TGTGCCAGCAGCCAAGGTGTAGGGGTGGACAAAAACATTCAGTACTTC | CASSQGVGVDKNIQYF
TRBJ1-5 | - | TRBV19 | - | TGTGCCAGTGCGATACAGGGTAGCAATCAGCCCCAGCATTTT | CASAIQGSNQPQHF
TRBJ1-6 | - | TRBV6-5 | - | TGTGCCAGCAATCCGGGACAATATAATTCACCCCTCCACTTT | CASNPGQYNSPLHF
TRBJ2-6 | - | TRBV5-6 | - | TGTGCCAGCAGCTTGGGTACAGCCTCTGGGGCCAACGTCCCGACTTTC | CASSLGTASGANVPTF
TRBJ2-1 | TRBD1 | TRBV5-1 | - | TGCGCCACTTCAAGGGACAGGGCCAATGAGCAGTTCTTC | CATSRDRANEQFF
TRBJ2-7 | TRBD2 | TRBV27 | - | TGTGCCAGCAGCCCCATGGGGAGGGACCTTCAGTACTTC | CASSPMGRDLQYF
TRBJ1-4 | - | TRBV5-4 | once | TGTGCCAGCAGCTATGGGGCAGCCGAAAAACTGTTTTTT | CASSYGAAEKLFF